Listed here is a single T cell receptor beta chain. Repertoires were generated with immunoSEQ multiplex PCR, while TCRdb's copy carries only in-frame clones and drops some. The sample has roughly 45,000 clones, over 75% seen once; the top ten hold 5.9%. Noted time point: recipient sample about 28 days before transplant, after cytoreduction. Samples: about 28 days before transplant, then days 30, 100 and 180 after. The V gene end was trimmed by 0 bases and the J gene end by 3 bases; junction bases not matched to a gene: 6. The CDR3 spans 15 residues. Germline-derived CDR1 and CDR2 are SGHRS and YFSETQ. The source of the sample is a study of T cell clonotyping in hematopoietic cell transplantation. About the study: Cytoreduction preceded collection of pretransplant recipient samples.

This TCR was recovered from a man between 60 and 70 years old with biphenotypic leukemia. Some clones in this sample may be carry-over from other donors' samples. This specimen consisted of peripheral blood mononuclear cells, obtained before stem cell transplant. The chain joins TRBV5-1 to TRBJ2-7, with 7 bases lining up with TRBD2. Here the CDR3 reads CASSLAGTIDYEQYF. CDR3 in DNA: TGCGCCAGCAGCTTGGCCGGGACTATAGACTACGAGCAGTACTTC.